Here is one T cell receptor beta chain with its context. Donors comprised healthy HIV-negative adults lacking recent acute infections or vaccinations. The V end was cut by 6 bases, the J end by 6 bases, with 9 bases between. This CDR3 has 11 residues. Per germline, CDR1 MNHEY and CDR2 SVGAGI. This sample is part of a study of shared clonotypes between healthy human individuals. It was across several immunoSEQ plates that each subset's genomic DNA was evenly split. In replicate PCRs of sorted subsets, roughly 190 ng DNA, about 29,000 T cell genomes, was used. Clones were sequenced by immunoSEQ multiplex PCR, and TCRdb holds only the in-frame ones, with some missing. The sample has about 120,000 clones, under 70% seen once; the top ten hold about 22%.

The clonotype comes from a woman between 25 and 40 years old in good health. J is TRBJ2-7 and V is TRBV6-5; D is uncertain. Input material: memory CD8+ T cells sorted from blood. Subset given: CD45RO+ cells pooled with CCR7-negative TemRA cells. The CDR3 here is CASRISPEQYF. The CDR3 DNA is TGTGCCAGCAGGATTTCCCCCGAGCAGTACTTC.